This TCR beta chain emerged from a study of cytomegalovirus exposure and HLA in healthy donors. Study observations and caveats: Most of the TCR beta V segments (in an earlier analysis) were productive either about 87% or about 30% of the time. Testing in vitro showed a few CMV-associated chains specific for CMV antigens.

Note on this clone: Its antigen is as yet unknown.

Per the germline V gene, CDR1 is LGHNA and CDR2 is YNFKEQ. The CDR3 totals 16 residues. V lost 0 bases and J 3 bases, leaving 12 bases between the germline ends. Both 60 Vbeta primers and 13 Jbeta primers went into the PCR. Authors' methods: Roughly 80 million unique TCR beta chains, 9.5 million to 14 million shared, were counted in a later analysis. Clones were sequenced by immunoSEQ multiplex PCR, and TCRdb holds only the in-frame ones, with some missing. V and J calls and clone size are as listed in that table; D and trimming were resolved from the DNA. Among around 150,000 clones listed, roughly 80% were seen once.

The chain links TRBV4-2 to TRBJ2-1; D is possibly TRBD1 (5 bases). This TCR was sampled from a woman aged 50 to 65 in good health and CMV-seronegative. Sequenced sample: PBMCs. This CDR3 is CASSQDRQGYYNEQFF. The CDR3, as DNA: TGTGCCAGCAGCCAAGATCGTCAGGGATACTACAATGAGCAGTTCTTC.